A single sample is the source of the 25 T cell receptor beta chains below, sequenced in a study of T cells after yellow fever vaccination. TCRdb itself ran the 5' RACE reads through MiXCR, one entry per CDR3 protein. The sample lists 200,000 to 300,000 distinct CDR3 sequences; approximately 6.3% were seen once. The source material was CD4+ T cells sorted from PBMCs, sampled on the day of the yellow fever booster vaccination. These receptors all come from a man between 25 and 39 years old who received the YFV17D yellow fever vaccine.

This clonotype occurred many times. The CDR3 reads CASSLASTSGANVLTF. The CDR3 bases are TGTGCCAGCAGCTTAGCCTCAACCTCTGGGGCCAACGTCCTGACTTTC. The V call is TRBV7-9, the J call TRBJ2-6; no reliable D call. Germline assignment: CDR1 SEHNR and CDR2 FQNEAQ (reference sequence). V was pared by 0 bases and J by 0 bases, with 6 bases between. The CDR3 extends over 16 amino acids.

The chain recombines TRBV20-1 with TRBJ2-2; weak D call: TRBD1 (6 bases). Germline V gene lookup returns CDR1 DFQATT and CDR2 SNEGSKA (reference sequence). The V end lost 2 bases, the J end lost 5 bases, and 15 bases lay between the germline ends. This CDR3 is built from 15 residues. As DNA, the CDR3 is TGCAGTGCTAGAAATGGGACAATCCGTACCGGGGAGCTGTTTTTT. Translating it yields CSARNGTIRTGELFF.

This clonotype was seen many times. V is TRBV6-5 and J is TRBJ2-1, with 8 bases that match TRBD2. V shed 4 bases, J shed 5 bases, and the junction held 4 bases outside the gene matches. This CDR3 comprises 14 residues. Germline CDR1 is MNHEY and CDR2 is SVGAGI. For the CDR3, the DNA is TGTGCCAGCAGTTTAGCGGGAACACACAATGAGCAGTTCTTC. Its protein is CASSLAGTHNEQFF.

V usage is TRBV5-1 and J usage is TRBJ2-3, with 9 bases lining up with TRBD1. This CDR3 comprises 18 residues. Germline CDR1 reads SGHRS; CDR2 reads YFSETQ. The trim removed 0 bases at V and 0 bases at J, leaving 8 bases unmatched. Written as DNA, the CDR3 is TGCGCCAGCAGCTTGGCCGGGCTGGGACAGGGCAGCACAGATACGCAGTATTTT. Protein: CASSLAGLGQGSTDTQYF.

This clonotype was seen at least ten times. The rearrangement joins TRBV6-5 to TRBJ2-3; no definite D call. Germline CDR1 MNHEY, CDR2 SVGAGI. V lost 2 bases and J 4 bases, leaving 16 bases between the germline ends. The CDR3 has 16 amino acids. The CDR3 sequence is CASSYGGSIAPDTQYF. The DNA for the CDR3 is TGTGCCAGCAGTTACGGCGGCAGTATAGCACCAGATACGCAGTATTTT.

This clonotype was picked up many times. V and J are TRBV5-1 and TRBJ2-3; 12 bases agree with TRBD2. The CDR3 spans 16 residues. The V segment lost 7 bases and the J segment 2 bases; nucleotides outside the gene matches: 8. Looked up from germline, CDR1 is SGHRS and CDR2 is YFSETQ. CDR3 coding DNA: TGCGCCAGCCGGTACGGACTAGCGGGGACCACAGATACGCAGTATTTT. This sequence encodes CASRYGLAGTTDTQYF.

This clonotype was seen only a few times. The chain links TRBV11-2 to TRBJ2-7; a possible D gene is TRBD1 (5 bases). V lost 6 bases and J 5 bases, leaving 11 bases between the germline ends. CDR1 and CDR2 from the germline V gene are SGHAT and FQNNGV. This CDR3 spans 12 amino acids. The CDR3: CASRGVSHEQYF. The CDR3 DNA reads as TGTGCCAGCAGAGGGGTATCCCACGAGCAGTACTTC.

This clonotype was seen many times. This chain uses TRBV5-5 with TRBJ1-6; tentatively, D is TRBD1 (5 bases). Germline CDR1 reads SGHKS; CDR2 reads YYEKEE (reference sequence). CDR3 size: 13 residues. V was pared by 4 bases and J by 5 bases, with 7 bases between. The CDR3 sequence: CASSTRDNSPLHF. CDR3 sequence (DNA): TGTGCCAGCAGCACCAGGGATAATTCACCCCTCCACTTT.

The sample holds many counts of this clonotype. This chain links TRBV20-1 with TRBJ2-3; 9 nucleotides line up with TRBD2. Germline V CDR1 and CDR2: DFQATT, SNEGSKA (reference sequence). Trimming removed 6 bases from V and 6 bases from J; junction bases left unmatched: 7. The CDR3 has 13 amino acids. The CDR3 region is CSAPREGADTQYF. CDR3 in DNA: TGCAGTGCGCCGCGGGAGGGGGCGGATACGCAGTATTTT.

This clonotype was picked up a small number of times. V gene TRBV30 combines with J gene TRBJ2-7; TRBD1 agrees at 10 bases. V dropped 2 bases and J dropped 3; count of bases not matched to a gene: 7. CDR1 GTSNPN and CDR2 SVGIG come from the germline V gene (reference sequence). This CDR3 comprises 15 residues. The CDR3 bases are TGTGCCTGGAGTCCGGGACAGGGGATCATCTACGAGCAGTACTTC. Its translation is CAWSPGQGIIYEQYF.

This sequence joins TRBV6-1 and TRBJ2-1; 8 nucleotides line up with TRBD2. The CDR3 has 16 residues. Germline V gives CDR1 MNHNS, CDR2 SASEGT. V shed 5 bases and J 7 bases; nucleotides not matched to a gene: 13. This chain's CDR3 is CASSPRGLASFNEQFF. The CDR3 DNA sequence: TGTGCCAGCAGTCCCCGCGGACTAGCTTCCTTTAATGAGCAGTTCTTC.

Ten or more counts support this clonotype. The chain carries TRBV5-1 and TRBJ2-7; 10 nucleotides line up with TRBD2. Germline lookup yields CDR1 SGHRS and CDR2 YFSETQ. V gave up 7 bases and J gave up 1 base; unmatched junction bases: 5. The CDR3 spans 14 residues. The CDR3 loop is CASGSSGSSYEQYF. For the CDR3, the DNA is TGCGCCAGCGGTTCTAGCGGGAGTTCCTACGAGCAGTACTTC. The full variable domain, completed using reference TRBV5-1 and TRBJ2-7, is KAGVTQTPRYLIKTRGQQVTLSCSPISGHRSVSWYQQTPGQGLQFLFEYFSETQRNKGNFPGRFSGRQFSNSRSEMNVSTLELGDSALYLCASGSSGSSYEQYFGPGTRLTVT.

V gene TRBV18 combines with J gene TRBJ2-2, with D uncertain. Trimming took 2 bases from V and 5 from J, leaving 3 bases between them. Germline V gene sequence: CDR1 KGHSH, CDR2 LQKENI. This CDR3 region has 12 residues. The CDR3 is CASSPRTGELFF. CDR3 coding DNA: TGTGCCAGCTCACCAAGGACCGGGGAGCTGTTTTTT. The complete variable domain, with remaining parts taken from reference TRBV18 and TRBJ2-2, reads NAGVMQNPRHLVRRRGQEARLRCSPMKGHSHVYWYRQLPEEGLKFMVYLQKENIIDESGMPKERFSAEFPKEGPSILRIQQVVRGDSAAYFCASSPRTGELFFGEGSRLTVL.

This clonotype occurred many times. The rearrangement joins TRBV5-1 to TRBJ2-1; TRBD2 agrees at 11 bases. Trimming took 4 bases from V and 4 from J; bases not matched to a gene: 4. Germline-derived CDR1 and CDR2 are SGHRS and YFSETQ. The CDR3 consists of 15 residues. CDR3 sequence: CASSPGTSGYNEQFF. The CDR3 DNA is TGCGCCAGCAGCCCCGGGACTAGCGGTTACAATGAGCAGTTCTTC.

This clonotype has only a few counts. The chain couples TRBV18 to TRBJ2-5; unclear D gene. The V end lost 5 bases, the J end lost 1 base, and 14 bases lay between the germline ends. In germline, CDR1 is KGHSH, CDR2 LQKENI. This CDR3 is built from 15 residues. CDR3 nucleotide sequence: TGTGCCAGCTCAGCCCAAGAGACTTTCCAAGAGACCCAGTACTTC. Amino acid sequence: CASSAQETFQETQYF.

This clonotype was picked up many times. V gene TRBV7-2 combines with J gene TRBJ2-2; TRBD2 agrees at 9 bases. Trimming at V came to 4 bases and at J to 7 bases, leaving 13 bases not matched to a gene. The CDR3 length is 17 residues. CDR1 and CDR2 from the germline V gene are SGHTA and FQGNSA. In nucleotides, the CDR3 is TGTGCCAGCAGCTCCCCGTTAGTAGCGGGAGTAGTCGGGGAGCTGTTTTTT. Its translation is CASSSPLVAGVVGELFF.

In its sample, this clonotype was seen many times. Germline is not matched at one junction end, which may reflect a read error. The J gene is TRBJ2-2, the V gene TRBV24-1, with a weak D call TRBD2 (5 bases). The CDR3 has 15 amino acids. In germline, CDR1 is KGHDR, CDR2 SFDVKD. CDR3 nucleotide sequence: TGTGCCACCAGTCGGGGAGACCTGAACTCCGGGGAGCTGTTTTTT. Translation: CATSRGDLNSGELFF.

The rearrangement links TRBV20-1 to TRBJ2-7; D not resolved. The CDR3 is made up of 14 amino acids. In germline, CDR1 is DFQATT, CDR2 SNEGSKA (reference sequence). With 3 bases removed from V and 8 bases from J, the gap between germline ends came to 20 bases. This CDR3 is CSARLPYGARQQYF. CDR3 sequence (DNA): TGCAGTGCTAGGCTACCTTACGGAGCTCGGCAGCAGTACTTC.

This clonotype showed up many times. The chain is built from TRBV18 and TRBJ2-1; 8 bases agree with TRBD2. Germline lookup yields CDR1 KGHSH and CDR2 LQKENI. V was pared by 8 bases and J by 5 bases, with 11 bases of the junction left unmatched. The CDR3 is made up of 15 amino acids. The CDR3 loop is CASRPGLEKNNEQFF. The CDR3 coding sequence is TGTGCCAGCAGACCGGGACTAGAGAAAAACAATGAGCAGTTCTTC.

The V call is TRBV4-2, the J call TRBJ2-2; 8 nucleotides align to TRBD2. CDR3 length equals 17 residues. V lost 0 bases, J lost 7 bases, and 10 bases stayed unmatched. Germline lookup yields CDR1 LGHNA and CDR2 YNFKEQ. The CDR3 protein is CASSQDFRTGGGGELFF. The CDR3 region has the DNA TGTGCCAGCAGCCAAGATTTTCGGACGGGAGGGGGCGGGGAGCTGTTTTTT.

This clonotype was recorded many times. The chain has TRBV7-9 and TRBJ2-1, with D perhaps TRBD1 or TRBD2 (5 bases each). This CDR3 region has 16 residues. Deletions cut 5 bases from V and 5 bases from J, with 19 bases between. The germline CDR1 and CDR2 sequences are SEHNR and FQNEAQ (reference sequence). The DNA of the CDR3 is TGTGCCAGCAGCCCACGACAGCGGCCACCACACAATGAGCAGTTCTTC. Encoded protein: CASSPRQRPPHNEQFF. The full variable domain, its missing parts supplied by reference TRBV7-9 and TRBJ2-1, is DTGVSQNPRHKITKRGQNVTFRCDPISEHNRLYWYRQTLGQGPEFLTYFQNEAQLEKSRLLSDRFSAERPKGSFSTLEIQRTEQGDSAMYLCASSPRQRPPHNEQFFGPGTRLTVL.

The gene calls are TRBV20-1 and TRBJ2-1; D not certain. CDR3 size: 11 residues. V lost 4 bases and J 7 bases, leaving 8 bases between the germline ends. CDR1 DFQATT and CDR2 SNEGSKA come from the germline V gene (reference sequence). The CDR3 sequence: CSANLINEQFF. The CDR3 coding sequence is TGCAGTGCTAATCTTATTAATGAGCAGTTCTTC.

This clonotype was detected many times. The gene calls are TRBV18 and TRBJ2-5; D is ambiguous. The CDR3 has 14 amino acids. Trimming took off 3 bases at V and 5 bases at J, with 13 bases between the two ends. CDR1 KGHSH and CDR2 LQKENI come from the germline V gene. This chain's CDR3 is CASSPAQQGETQYF. In DNA, the CDR3 is TGTGCCAGCTCACCCGCCCAACAAGGCGAGACCCAGTACTTC.

This clonotype has just a few counts. The chain uses TRBV5-1 and TRBJ2-7, with TRBD1 as a possible D gene (6 bases). Trimming shortened V by 4 bases and J by 5 bases, and 19 bases separated the two germline ends. Germline-derived CDR1 and CDR2 are SGHRS and YFSETQ. This CDR3 spans 15 amino acids. CDR3 protein: CASSKTGTSGDEQYF. In DNA form, the CDR3 reads TGCGCCAGCAGCAAAACCGGGACATCCGGAGACGAGCAGTACTTC.

V usage is TRBV30 and J usage is TRBJ2-7; D might be TRBD1 (6 bases). V dropped 1 base and J dropped 1 base, with 11 bases sitting between them. This CDR3 region has 14 residues. CDR1 is GTSNPN and CDR2 is SVGIG in the germline V gene (reference sequence). The CDR3 loop is CAWSEGHQSYEQYF. The CDR3 coding sequence is TGTGCCTGGAGTGAGGGACATCAGTCCTACGAGCAGTACTTC.